The subject of this entry is one TCR beta chain. Its target is unknown. Time point of the sample: blood 4 weeks post-SBRT, at nephrectomy. Treatment given: 15 Gy SBRT to primary tumor, nephrectomy 4 weeks later. Nephrectomy followed 15 Gy stereotactic body radiation by 4 weeks. The sample comes from a study of radiation and T cells in renal cell carcinoma. Study-wide results and limits: Without pretreatment biopsies, baseline tumor clonotype presence was undetermined.

Produced via immunoSEQ multiplex PCR; TCRdb's table is partial and in-frame only. The sample gives 75,000 to 90,000 clones, around 89% of which show up once; 5% to 7.5% is in the top ten. Trimming removed 1 base at V and 0 bases at J, with 12 bases between. The CDR3 loop spans 16 amino acids. Germline V lookup: CDR1 SGHRS, CDR2 YFSETQ. The sample in question was blood, obtained from a patient whose treatment included radiotherapy and nephrectomy. This sequence originates from a woman aged 70-85 years with renal cell carcinoma. The rearrangement uses TRBV5-1 and TRBJ2-3, with D possibly being TRBD1 (6 bases). The chain's CDR3 is CASSLFNRASTDTQYF. The CDR3 DNA reads as TGCGCCAGCAGCTTGTTCAACAGGGCTAGCACAGATACGCAGTATTTT.